Below are 9 T cell receptor beta chains sequenced from a single sample in a study of blood T cell repertoires in COVID-19. Clones were sequenced by immunoSEQ multiplex PCR, and TCRdb holds only the in-frame ones, with some missing. This sample carries 230,000 or so clones, about four fifths of them seen once, and the ten largest clones take about 3%. Specimen: PBMCs or T cells enriched from blood (not recorded which). These receptors were obtained from a man aged 50-60 years who had recovered from COVID-19.

The rearrangement uses TRBV5-6 and TRBJ2-7; 7 bases line up with TRBD2. Germline CDR1 and CDR2: SGHDT and YYEEEE. Trimming at V came to 2 bases and at J to 3 bases, leaving 2 bases not matched to a gene. The CDR3 runs 13 residues. CDR3 coding DNA: TGTGCCAGCAGCTTCGGGACTATCTACGAGCAGTACTTC. Its translation: CASSFGTIYEQYF.

V and J are TRBV5-1 and TRBJ2-2; maybe TRBD2 (5 bases). Deletions cut 0 bases from V and 6 bases from J, with 9 bases between. The CDR3 runs to 14 residues. Germline assignment: CDR1 SGHRS and CDR2 YFSETQ. For the CDR3, the DNA is TGCGCCAGCAGCTTGGAGGAGGTGGCCGGGGAGCTGTTTTTT. Amino acid sequence: CASSLEEVAGELFF.

The rearrangement joins TRBV5-1 to TRBJ1-2; TRBD1 aligns across 10 bases. The germline V gene encodes CDR1 SGHRS and CDR2 YFSETQ. V trimming: 4 bases; J trimming: 8 bases; junction bases outside the gene matches: 8. The CDR3 spans 14 residues. This CDR3 is CASSPGTGEGGYTF. The CDR3 bases are TGCGCCAGCAGCCCCGGGACAGGGGAAGGCGGCTACACCTTC.

The gene calls are TRBV7-3 and TRBJ1-1; possibly TRBD1 for D (6 bases). The CDR3 length is 15 residues. Trimming took 2 bases from V and 1 from J, leaving 11 bases between them. Germline V gene sequence: CDR1 SGHTA, CDR2 FQGTGA. As DNA, the CDR3 is TGTGCCAGCAGCTTATATGGGACACAGAACACTGAAGCTTTCTTT. Its protein product is CASSLYGTQNTEAFF.

This clone was counted only a few times. The genes are TRBV6-5 and TRBJ1-6; 8 bases agree with TRBD1. This CDR3 has 13 amino acids. V lost 7 bases to trimming and J lost 9 bases; unmatched junction nucleotides: 5. The V gene's germline CDR1 is MNHEY and CDR2 SVGAGI. The CDR3 DNA reads TGTGCCAGCAATGTACAGGGGGGTTCACCCCTCCACTTT. Its translation is CASNVQGGSPLHF.

As regards this clone: The same CDR3 can be traced to other DNA sequences in this sample. The chain recombines TRBV12-3 or TRBV12-4 with TRBJ1-2; D unclear. This CDR3 has 13 amino acids. V lost 3 bases and J 4 bases, leaving 9 bases between the germline ends. The CDR3 DNA follows: TGTGCCAGCAGTTTTGCAGGAGGCTATGGCTACACCTTC. Its translation is CASSFAGGYGYTF.

The V gene is TRBV7-3, the J gene TRBJ2-3; a weak D match, TRBD2 (6 bases). The CDR3 has 18 residues. V lost 2 bases and J 4 bases, leaving 22 bases between the germline ends. Germline values: CDR1 SGHTA, CDR2 FQGTGA. The CDR3 spells CASSLPLGYQGGPDTQYF. CDR3 in DNA: TGTGCCAGCAGCTTACCCCTCGGGTACCAGGGAGGTCCAGATACGCAGTATTTT. The variable domain in full, with the rest retrieved from reference TRBV7-3 and TRBJ2-3, is GAGVSQTPSNKVTEKGKYVELRCDPISGHTALYWYRQSLGQGPEFLIYFQGTGAADDSGLPNDRFFAVRPEGSVSTLKIQRTERGDSAVYLCASSLPLGYQGGPDTQYFGPGTRLTVL.

The J gene is TRBJ2-2, the V gene TRBV9; TRBD1 matches 7 bases. Trimming removed 6 bases from V and 0 bases from J; junction bases left unmatched: 8. CDR1 and CDR2 from the germline V gene are SGDLS and YYNGEE. The CDR3 is made up of 16 amino acids. The CDR3 coding sequence is TGTGCCAGCATTGGGACAGCCTACGCGAACACCGGGGAGCTGTTTTTT. Residues: CASIGTAYANTGELFF. Drawing the rest from reference TRBV9 and TRBJ2-2, the complete variable domain is DSGVTQTPKHLITATGQRVTLRCSPRSGDLSVYWYQQSLDQGLQFLIQYYNGEERAKGNILERFSAQQFPDLHSELNLSSLELGDSALYFCASIGTAYANTGELFFGEGSRLTVL.

The chain carries TRBV7-2 and TRBJ2-7; 8 bases agree with TRBD2. J lost 6 bases, V lost 5 bases, and 9 bases had no gene match. The CDR3 runs to 14 residues. Germline CDR1 is SGHTA and CDR2 is FQGNSA. This chain's CDR3 is CASSDGTRYREQYF. The CDR3 coding sequence is TGTGCCAGCAGCGACGGGACTAGGTATCGCGAGCAGTACTTC.